This T cell receptor (beta chain) comes out of a study of cytomegalovirus exposure and HLA in healthy donors. A word on this clone: Its antigen is as yet unknown.

It was with 60 Vbeta and 13 Jbeta primers that the PCR ran. Only in-frame clones appear in the TCRdb table, and some are missing; sequencing was by immunoSEQ multiplex PCR. The repertoire holds about 110,000 clones, with over 60% as singletons. The study, taken as a whole, reports: Segments of the TCR beta V type were, in most cases, productive about 87% or about 30% of the time in an earlier analysis. Upon later analysis, HLA-associated TCR beta chains proved more clonally expanded than other, equally common chains. In a later analysis, specific HLA alleles were associated with 15,000 to 20,000 TCR beta sequences at a 0.05 false discovery rate.

V was trimmed by 6 bases and J by 1 base, leaving 26 bases between them. The CDR3 spans 19 residues. The germline V gene has CDR1 LGHNA and CDR2 YNFKEQ. The donors comprised healthy bone marrow donors. The chain has TRBV4-2 and TRBJ2-3; D ambiguous. This TCR was sampled from a man aged 25 to 40 in good health and CMV-seropositive. Source material: PBMCs. The CDR3 spells CASSRGVISSGLGTDTQYF. The CDR3 DNA is TGTGCCAGCAGTCGTGGAGTAATTTCCAGTGGCCTGGGCACAGATACGCAGTATTTT.